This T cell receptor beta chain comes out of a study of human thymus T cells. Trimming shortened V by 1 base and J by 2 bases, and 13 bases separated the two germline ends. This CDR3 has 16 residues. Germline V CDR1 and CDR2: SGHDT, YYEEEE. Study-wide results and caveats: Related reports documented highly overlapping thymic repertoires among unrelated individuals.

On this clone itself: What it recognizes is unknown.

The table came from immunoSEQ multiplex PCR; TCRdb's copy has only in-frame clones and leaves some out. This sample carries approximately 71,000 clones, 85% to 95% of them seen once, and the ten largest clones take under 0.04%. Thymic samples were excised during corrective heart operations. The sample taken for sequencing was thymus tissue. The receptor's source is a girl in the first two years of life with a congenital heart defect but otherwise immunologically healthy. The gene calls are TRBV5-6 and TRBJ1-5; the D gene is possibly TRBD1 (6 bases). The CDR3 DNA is TGTGCCAGCAGCTTGAGGGGAGGGGGGGGCAATCAGCCCCAGCATTTT. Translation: CASSLRGGGGNQPQHF.